This T cell receptor (beta chain) came from a study of T cells in Graves' hyperthyroidism and ophthalmopathy (dated by TCRdb to the late 2010s). Describing the broader study: Peripheral blood samples were taken at initial diagnosis, before any treatment was given. The study also compared thyroid tissue and blood T-cell repertoires from about 6 Graves' hyperthyroidism patients. Whether ophthalmopathy could be predicted prospectively was tested in an independent validation cohort made up of approximately 19 hyperthyroidism patients plus 17 patients who later progressed to ophthalmopathy. After sampling, hyperthyroidism patients received methimazole starting at 30 mg daily, and ophthalmopathy patients received high-dose intravenous methylprednisolone. To identify distinguishing TCR V-J signatures, a discovery cohort of 100 or so patients was used, comprising 40 to 45 with Graves' ophthalmopathy and approximately 58 with stable Graves' hyperthyroidism. The approximately 90 discovery patients were randomly split 7:3 into training and test sets. According to the paper, TCR Vbeta CDR3 sequencing was carried out on approximately 140 peripheral blood samples, which came from 40 to 45 ophthalmopathy, under 80 hyperthyroidism and roughly 17 progressor patients. Study-wide findings and limitations: In validation, the model predicted progression to ophthalmopathy a median of 6.5 months before onset, with 65% to 71% sensitivity and about 72% specificity. Sample size was not statistically predetermined, and blinding of investigators to group allocation was not performed. Ophthalmopathy was separated from stable hyperthyroidism by a 13 V-J signature model, with over 85% sensitivity and about 84% specificity obtained in cross-validation and 80%/75% obtained in testing. Most expanded thyroid clonotypes (frequency above 0.001) were also detected in blood, a finding suggesting that blood repertoires may reflect thyroid immune responses.

Concerning this clonotype: Its recognized antigen is unknown. Base qualities were left out, and no much larger clone turns up one base away.

CDR1 and CDR2 are read off the germline V gene as MDHEN and SYDVKM. Ends trimmed: V by 7 bases, J by 0 bases; bases unmatched to a gene: 6. Including the terminal cysteine and phenylalanine, the CDR3 comprises 15 residues. The entry retains the CDR3 DNA only, 45 bases that are in frame from base 1. Ophthalmopathy patients had moderately to severely active disease, with a Clinical Activity Score of 3 or more, a NOSPECS grade of 4 or more, and a disease duration of less than 3 months. Patients with uncontrolled infections, other autoimmune diseases, pregnancy or lactation were excluded. Clinical symptoms, serum thyroxine and TRAb, thyroid ultrasound, and orbital computed tomography formed the basis for the diagnoses. PBMCs were isolated from approximately 10 ml of fresh peripheral blood by Ficoll-Paque density gradient centrifugation. Total RNA was extracted using Trizol reagent, and RNA quality was assessed on an Agilent 2100 Bioanalyzer.

Amplification of TCR beta CDR3 regions was carried out from RNA transcripts. For the first round of RT-PCR on the TCR CDR3, the HTBI primer set was used together with the Qiagen OneStep RT-PCR kit. A second multiplex PCR round built the libraries, followed by size selection and purification. Libraries were sequenced paired-end with 100 bp reads on an Illumina HiSeq2000. The source study handled its data this way. Raw data were processed with SOAPnuke, discarding reads with adapters, uncalled bases, mean Phred below 15, or no exact constant-primer or identifier match. COPE v1.2.5 was used to merge the high-quality paired reads, and each unique nucleotide sequence was defined as a clonotype. MiTCR v1.1 was used to align the clonotypes against IMGT TRBV, TRBD and TRBJ reference segments. The analysis included only V-J combinations with a frequency above 0.0001, which together covered 99% to 99.2% of the repertoires. A TCS score was defined as the ratio between F50 (clonal expansion) and ExV (chaos), using BLOSUM62-based TCRdist between CDR3 peptides within each V-J. Welch's t-statistics and random forest reduced 500 to 550 V-J features to 10 to 15, which were used in a naive Bayes classifier (R e1071). Starting from the raw public reads, TCRdb applied fastp trimming at Q25, assembled clones with MiXCR and retained in-frame beta chains. One record per CDR3 amino acid sequence lists the most common genes and DNA. TCRdb's processing, not the authors' own work, is the source of the V and J calls. This sample comprises roughly 520,000 distinct CDR3 sequences, approximately 25% of them detected only once. The biggest ten clones account for about 10% of the sample.

The material sequenced was blood. The source is a woman aged 25 to 39 with Graves' ophthalmopathy. The chain uses TRBV28 and TRBJ1-1; TRBD1 aligns with 9 central bases. The sequence in DNA is TGTGCCAGCACCCAACAGGGGGCGATGAACACTGAAGCTTTCTTT. Translated, it reads CASTQQGAMNTEAFF.